A single sample is the source of the 23 T cell receptor beta chains below, sequenced in a study of cytotoxic CD8 clonotypes in ibrutinib-treated CLL. The data were produced by immunoSEQ multiplex PCR, yet TCRdb's version contains in-frame clones alone and is incomplete. The data hold 150,000 or so clones, with roughly 88% observed a single time. This specimen consisted of PBMCs, obtained after 24 months of ibrutinib treatment. The receptor set was obtained from a human donor with chronic lymphocytic leukemia.

The CDR3 reads CASRRIADTQYF. In DNA, the CDR3 is TGTGCCAGCAGGAGAATAGCAGATACGCAGTATTTT. The rearrangement uses TRBV27 and TRBJ2-3; D gene ambiguous. This CDR3 has 12 amino acids. Germline assignment: CDR1 MNHEY and CDR2 SMNVEV (reference sequence). V lost 6 bases, J lost 4 bases, and 8 bases lay in between.

The V call is TRBV19, the J call TRBJ1-5, with 9 bases fitting TRBD1. CDR3 size: 15 residues. Germline CDR1 reads LNHDA; CDR2 reads SQIVND (reference sequence). V shed 1 base, J shed 6 bases, and the junction held 4 bases outside the gene matches. DNA for the CDR3: TGTGCCAGTAGTATAGGACAGGGGGTTACTCAGCCCCAGCATTTT. Translating gives CASSIGQGVTQPQHF.

This clone was detected only a few times. V is TRBV30 and J is TRBJ2-1; D gene unclear. This CDR3 region has 14 residues. Germline loops: CDR1 GTSNPN, CDR2 SVGIG (reference sequence). Trimming shortened V by 2 bases and J by 3 bases, and 11 bases separated the two germline ends. The CDR3 DNA reads as TGTGCCTGGAGTCTCGACACTCTCTACAATGAGCAGTTCTTC. Amino acids: CAWSLDTLYNEQFF.

This chain links TRBV27 with TRBJ2-1; D remains unclear. Trimming removed 6 bases at V and 5 bases at J, with 17 bases between. CDR3 size: 15 residues. In germline, CDR1 is MNHEY, CDR2 SMNVEV (reference sequence). The CDR3 nucleotides read TGTGCCAGCAGGCCTAGGCTCGGGTCCCACAATGAGCAGTTCTTC. Residues: CASRPRLGSHNEQFF.

The CDR3 protein is CASSSRTGDGYTF. The CDR3 DNA reads as TGTGCCAGCAGCTCCAGGACCGGGGATGGCTACACCTTC. The genes are TRBV7-9 and TRBJ1-2, with D unresolved. V was cut by 4 bases and J by 6 bases, with 12 bases left in between. This CDR3 is 13 amino acids long. From germline, CDR1 is SEHNR and CDR2 FQNEAQ (reference sequence).

The sample holds a few counts of this clone. Additional DNA sequences in this sample encode the identical CDR3. The chain carries TRBV18 and TRBJ2-5; no reliable D call. The CDR3 extends over 12 amino acids. V lost 2 bases to trimming and J lost 5 bases, with 6 bases between them. Germline loops: CDR1 KGHSH, CDR2 LQKENI. The DNA of the CDR3 is TGTGCCAGCTCACCAAGTCGGGAGACCCAGTACTTC. Encoded protein: CASSPSRETQYF.

This chain links TRBV9 with TRBJ2-1; 15 nucleotides match TRBD2. V was pared by 0 bases and J by 8 bases, with 12 bases of the junction left unmatched. Germline-derived CDR1 and CDR2 are SGDLS and YYNGEE. There are 19 residues in the CDR3. This chain's CDR3 is CASSVEVGGLAGGKDEQFF. The DNA of the CDR3 is TGTGCCAGCAGCGTAGAGGTTGGAGGACTAGCGGGAGGGAAGGATGAGCAGTTCTTC. The full variable domain, its missing parts supplied by reference TRBV9 and TRBJ2-1, is DSGVTQTPKHLITATGQRVTLRCSPRSGDLSVYWYQQSLDQGLQFLIQYYNGEERAKGNILERFSAQQFPDLHSELNLSSLELGDSALYFCASSVEVGGLAGGKDEQFFGPGTRLTVL.

CDR3 coding DNA: TGTGCCAGCGGAGCCCAGGGCACCTATGGCTACACCTTC. Translation: CASGAQGTYGYTF. This chain links TRBV5-6 with TRBJ1-2; maybe TRBD1 (5 bases). The CDR3 contains 13 residues. V lost 7 bases and J lost 4, with 14 bases in between. Germline-derived CDR1 and CDR2 are SGHDT and YYEEEE.

This chain links TRBV28 with TRBJ1-2; no reliable D call. Trimming removed 2 bases at V and 0 bases at J, with 7 bases between. The CDR3 has 14 amino acids. Germline V lookup: CDR1 MDHEN, CDR2 SYDVKM. The CDR3 DNA follows: TGTGCCAGCAGTTTAGATGAACCTAACTATGGCTACACCTTC. Its translation is CASSLDEPNYGYTF.

The V call is TRBV28, the J call TRBJ2-7; a possible D gene is TRBD2 (7 bases). This CDR3 comprises 18 residues. With 6 bases removed from V and 2 bases from J, the gap between germline ends came to 26 bases. Germline V gene sequence: CDR1 MDHEN, CDR2 SYDVKM. CDR3 in amino acids: CASSGSLGAGAVPYEQYF. CDR3 DNA: TGTGCCAGCAGCGGGAGTCTTGGCGCGGGGGCTGTTCCCTACGAGCAGTACTTC.

This rearrangement joins TRBV7-9 to TRBJ2-1; no definite D call. With 1 base removed from V and 10 bases from J, the gap between germline ends came to 5 bases. Germline-derived CDR1 and CDR2 are SEHNR and FQNEAQ (reference sequence). This CDR3 is 11 amino acids long. CDR3 amino acids: CASSLVGEQFF. The CDR3 nucleotides are TGTGCCAGCAGCTTAGTGGGAGAGCAGTTCTTC.

The CDR3 region has the DNA TGTGCCAGCAGCACACAGGGGAACTATGGCTACACCTTC. Protein: CASSTQGNYGYTF. V usage is TRBV27 and J usage is TRBJ1-2; 7 bases agree with TRBD1. Trimming at V came to 6 bases and at J to 2 bases, leaving 3 bases not matched to a gene. CDR3 size: 13 residues. Germline V lookup: CDR1 MNHEY, CDR2 SMNVEV (reference sequence).

This chain joins TRBV7-8 and TRBJ1-4, with a weak D call TRBD1 (5 bases). Germline V CDR1 and CDR2: SGHVS, FQNEAQ. The CDR3 contains 13 residues. Trimming removed 1 base at V and 13 bases at J, with 13 bases between. CDR3 in amino acids: CASSLDNTGSLFF. The CDR3 bases are TGTGCCAGCAGCTTAGATAACACAGGTTCACTGTTTTTT.

The CDR3 DNA follows: TGTGCCAGTAGTAGCTACCTAAAGGTATCCTACAATGAGCAGTTCTTC. Protein product: CASSSYLKVSYNEQFF. V is TRBV19 and J is TRBJ2-1; no clear D gene. Germline loops: CDR1 LNHDA, CDR2 SQIVND (reference sequence). There are 16 residues in the CDR3. Trimming pared 4 bases from V and 1 base from J, leaving 14 bases between.

This chain links TRBV9 with TRBJ2-7, with TRBD1 matching over 9 bases. This CDR3 region has 15 residues. Germline V lookup: CDR1 SGDLS, CDR2 YYNGEE. The ends lost 3 bases at V and 2 bases at J; junction bases unmatched: 6. CDR3 bases: TGTGCCAGCAGCGGGCCGGGACAGGGCCCCTACGAGCAGTACTTC. As protein: CASSGPGQGPYEQYF.

V and J are TRBV27 and TRBJ2-7; 8 bases map to TRBD1. V gave up 4 bases and J gave up 6 bases; unmatched junction bases: 17. Germline V gene data show CDR1 as MNHEY and CDR2 as SMNVEV (reference sequence). This CDR3 has 17 residues. This CDR3 is CASSSYISDRALVEQYF. CDR3 nucleotides: TGTGCCAGCAGTTCGTACATTTCGGACAGGGCTCTGGTCGAGCAGTACTTC.

The V and J genes are TRBV9 and TRBJ2-1; the D gene is possibly TRBD1 (5 bases). This CDR3 has 15 amino acids. Germline V gene lookup returns CDR1 SGDLS and CDR2 YYNGEE. With 0 bases removed from V and 2 bases from J, the gap between germline ends came to 9 bases. The CDR3 coding sequence is TGTGCCAGCAGCGTAGGCACAGGAGCCTACAATGAGCAGTTCTTC. This encodes CASSVGTGAYNEQFF.

The V and J genes are TRBV2 and TRBJ1-1; 7 bases match TRBD1. CDR1 and CDR2 from the germline V gene are SNHLY and FYNNEI. The CDR3 consists of 12 residues. Losses at the gene ends were 5 bases for V and 8 bases for J; bases not matched to a gene: 5. CDR3 coding DNA: TGTGCCAGCAGTTCCGGGACAGCAGAAGCTTTCTTT. It encodes CASSSGTAEAFF.

V and J are TRBV7-9 and TRBJ1-1; no clear D gene. V was clipped by 4 bases and J by 1 base, with 10 bases between them. The CDR3 loop spans 14 amino acids. Per germline, CDR1 SEHNR and CDR2 FQNEAQ (reference sequence). The CDR3 nucleotides are TGTGCCAGCAGCTCACAGCAGGAGAACACTGAAGCTTTCTTT. Translating gives CASSSQQENTEAFF.

J is TRBJ2-1 and V is TRBV30, with 10 bases fitting TRBD2. V shed 2 bases and J 4 bases; nucleotides not matched to a gene: 5. This CDR3 comprises 15 residues. The germline V gene encodes CDR1 GTSNPN and CDR2 SVGIG (reference sequence). Written as DNA, the CDR3 is TGTGCCTGGAGTAGTCCTAGCGGGGGATACAATGAGCAGTTCTTC. Protein: CAWSSPSGGYNEQFF.

The rearrangement links TRBV7-2 to TRBJ1-5, with 7 bases identical to TRBD1. Per the germline V gene, CDR1 is SGHTA and CDR2 is FQGNSA. With 7 bases clipped from V and 1 base from J, the junction kept 4 bases outside the gene matches. The length of the CDR3 is 14 residues. Here the CDR3 reads CASTVGQSNQPQHF. Written as DNA, the CDR3 is TGTGCCAGCACGGTGGGACAGAGCAATCAGCCCCAGCATTTT.

The chain recombines TRBV6-5 with TRBJ2-7; D possibly corresponds to TRBD1 (6 bases). Germline assignment: CDR1 MNHEY and CDR2 SVGAGI. This CDR3 is 14 amino acids long. Trimming removed 0 bases at V and 4 bases at J, with 10 bases between. The CDR3 DNA is TGTGCCAGCAGTTACTCGGAGAGGGGGTACGAGCAGTACTTC. Protein sequence: CASSYSERGYEQYF.

CDR3 bases: TGTGCCAGCAGAAAGGGACTAGCGGGAGCTGAGCAGTTCTTC. It specifies CASRKGLAGAEQFF. This chain joins TRBV28 and TRBJ2-1; 14 bases fit TRBD2. The germline V gene has CDR1 MDHEN and CDR2 SYDVKM. This CDR3 is 14 amino acids long. The junction had 4 bases not matched to a gene; V was cut back by 6 bases and J by 9 bases. Looking up the rest from reference TRBV28 and TRBJ2-1 gives the full variable domain: DVKVTQSSRYLVKRTGEKVFLECVQDMDHENMFWYRQDPGLGLRLIYFSYDVKMKEKGDIPEGYSVSREKKERFSLILESASTNQTSMYLCASRKGLAGAEQFFGPGTRLTVL.